One and the same sample provided the 31 T cell receptor beta chains below, sequenced in a study of blood T cell repertoires in COVID-19. Only in-frame clones appear in the TCRdb table, and some are missing; sequencing was by immunoSEQ multiplex PCR. In the table there are 45,000 to 50,000 clones, 65% to 90% of which are singletons. Sequencing used peripheral blood. Source of these receptors: a woman of 80 years or more with COVID-19, enrolled during active disease.

The chain links TRBV7-9 to TRBJ1-1; a possible D gene is TRBD1 (5 bases). From germline, CDR1 is SEHNR and CDR2 FQNEAQ (reference sequence). Trimming took 5 bases from V and 4 from J, leaving 14 bases between them. This CDR3 region has 14 residues. This CDR3 reads CASSPTQGGTEAFF. The CDR3 DNA reads TGTGCCAGCAGCCCAACGCAGGGAGGCACTGAAGCTTTCTTT.

This sequence joins TRBV10-3 and TRBJ2-5; possibly TRBD1 for D (5 bases). The germline V and J ends were trimmed by 6 bases and 7 bases, with 18 bases remaining between them. The CDR3 is made up of 14 amino acids. Germline CDR1 ENHRY, CDR2 SYGVKD. The CDR3 reads CAIRFDSSWVTQYF. In DNA form, the CDR3 reads TGTGCCATCAGATTCGACAGCTCCTGGGTGACCCAGTACTTC.

The chain links TRBV18 to TRBJ1-6; perhaps TRBD1 as D (5 bases). The V gene lost 2 bases and the J gene lost 7 bases, with 9 bases spanning the gap. The CDR3 loop spans 14 amino acids. Germline CDR1 is KGHSH and CDR2 is LQKENI. In nucleotides, the CDR3 is TGTGCCAGCTCACCAGTCGACAGCAATTCACCCCTCCACTTT. This encodes CASSPVDSNSPLHF.

This clone was counted only a few times. Other DNA sequences in this specimen translate into the identical CDR3. The rearrangement joins TRBV3-1 (or the pseudogene TRBV3-2) to TRBJ1-1, with D maybe TRBD1 (5 bases). V lost 8 bases and J lost 4, with 8 bases in between. There are 11 residues in the CDR3. Germline assignment: CDR1 LGHDT and CDR2 YNNKEL (reference sequence). DNA of the CDR3: TGTGCCAGCCGGGGGGGCACTGAAGCTTTCTTT. Amino acids: CASRGGTEAFF.

A single count supports this clone. V gene TRBV5-1 combines with J gene TRBJ2-6, with D hard to call. Trimming left V 7 bases short and J 1 base short, with 15 bases between. CDR1 is SGHRS and CDR2 is YFSETQ in the germline V gene. This CDR3 comprises 16 residues. Written as DNA, the CDR3 is TGCGCCAGCGCCTCCTTTCTCGGGTCTGGGGCCAACGTCCTGACTTTC. Translated, it gives CASASFLGSGANVLTF.

The CDR3 is CASSQGLGSHYEQYF. Written as DNA, the CDR3 is TGTGCCAGCAGCCAAGGCCTAGGGAGTCACTACGAGCAGTACTTC. The J gene is TRBJ2-7, the V gene TRBV3-1 (or the pseudogene TRBV3-2); D may be TRBD2 (5 bases). The CDR3 runs 15 residues. The germline V gene encodes CDR1 LGHDT and CDR2 YNNKEL (reference sequence). The V end lost 1 base, the J end lost 3 bases, and 13 bases lay between the germline ends.

J is TRBJ2-3 and V is TRBV11-1, with 11 positions matching TRBD2. Germline lookup yields CDR1 SGHAT and CDR2 FQDESV (reference sequence). J gave up 4 bases and V 5 bases, and 8 bases lay outside the gene matches. The CDR3 has 16 amino acids. CDR3 in amino acids: CASSVPTSGVSDTQYF. The CDR3 nucleotides are TGTGCCAGCAGCGTACCGACTAGCGGGGTATCAGATACGCAGTATTTT.

V gene TRBV28 combines with J gene TRBJ2-7; D not resolved. Germline loops: CDR1 MDHEN, CDR2 SYDVKM. The CDR3 sequence is 15 residues long. With 7 bases removed from V and 0 bases from J, the gap between germline ends came to 16 bases. The chain's CDR3 is CASNLPGSSSYEQYF. The CDR3 nucleotides are TGTGCCAGCAACCTTCCAGGCTCAAGCTCCTACGAGCAGTACTTC.

The CDR3 region is CAISEWGVGANVLTF. The CDR3 DNA sequence: TGTGCCATCAGTGAATGGGGGGTTGGGGCCAACGTCCTGACTTTC. The chain employs TRBV10-3 and TRBJ2-6; the D gene is possibly TRBD2 (6 bases). This CDR3 spans 15 amino acids. V lost 3 bases and J 3 bases, leaving 9 bases between the germline ends. Germline lookup yields CDR1 ENHRY and CDR2 SYGVKD.

The rearrangement joins TRBV29-1 to TRBJ2-3; TRBD1 is a possible D gene (6 bases). The V gene's germline CDR1 is SQVTM and CDR2 ANQGSEA. CDR3 length: 15 residues. Trimming took 8 bases from V and 1 from J, leaving 19 bases between them. CDR3 in DNA: TGCAGCCTCACTACAGGGAGAGGGGGCACAGATACGCAGTATTTT. Encoded protein: CSLTTGRGGTDTQYF.

The chain is built from TRBV6-5 and TRBJ2-5; TRBD1 matches at 7 bases. The germline V gene has CDR1 MNHEY and CDR2 SVGAGI. This CDR3 has 15 residues. After removal of 0 bases from V and 4 bases from J, the junction contained 5 bases not matched to a gene. CDR3 nucleotide sequence: TGTGCCAGCAGTTACTCCCGGGCAGGGGGAGAGACCCAGTACTTC. It codes for CASSYSRAGGETQYF.

The chain links TRBV28 to TRBJ1-1; 8 nucleotides line up with TRBD1. CDR1 is MDHEN, CDR2 SYDVKM, per germline. V lost 5 bases, J lost 1 base, and 6 bases stayed unmatched. CDR3 length: 15 amino acids. The CDR3 region is CASSETGTGNTEAFF. The CDR3 DNA reads as TGTGCCAGCAGTGAAACCGGGACAGGGAACACTGAAGCTTTCTTT. The full variable domain, in which reference TRBV28 and TRBJ1-1 provide the parts outside the CDR3, is DVKVTQSSRYLVKRTGEKVFLECVQDMDHENMFWYRQDPGLGLRLIYFSYDVKMKEKGDIPEGYSVSREKKERFSLILESASTNQTSMYLCASSETGTGNTEAFFGQGTRLTVV.

V gene TRBV28 combines with J gene TRBJ1-2; 7 bases fit TRBD1. This CDR3 has 14 residues. Germline assignment: CDR1 MDHEN and CDR2 SYDVKM. V lost 5 bases, J lost 2 bases, and 5 bases stayed unmatched. CDR3 coding DNA: TGTGCCAGCAGTCCGGGACAGATCAACTATGGCTACACCTTC. It specifies CASSPGQINYGYTF.

This sequence joins TRBV5-4 and TRBJ2-1, with 9 bases lining up with TRBD1. Germline lookup yields CDR1 SGHNT and CDR2 YYREEE (reference sequence). V dropped 5 bases and J dropped 0; count of bases not matched to a gene: 3. The CDR3 spans 15 residues. For the CDR3, the DNA is TGTGCCAGCAGACCGACAGGGGGCTCCTACAATGAGCAGTTCTTC. Residues: CASRPTGGSYNEQFF.

The CDR3 loop reads CASSPDGGIGYEQYF. DNA for the CDR3: TGTGCCAGCTCACCAGATGGGGGGATCGGATACGAGCAGTACTTC. This chain links TRBV18 with TRBJ2-7; D might be TRBD2 (6 bases). There are 15 residues in the CDR3. The V end was cut by 2 bases, the J end by 4 bases, with 15 bases between. Germline CDR1 is KGHSH and CDR2 is LQKENI.

The chain uses TRBV6-1 and TRBJ2-1; 10 bases map to TRBD2. Germline values: CDR1 MNHNS, CDR2 SASEGT. The CDR3 extends over 15 amino acids. V was clipped by 3 bases and J by 15 bases; unmatched bases: 14. CDR3 residues: CASSDERGTSGISFF. In nucleotides, the CDR3 is TGTGCCAGCAGTGACGAGCGGGGAACTAGCGGGATTTCGTTCTTC.

The rearrangement joins TRBV7-9 to TRBJ2-1, with 8 bases aligning to TRBD2. This CDR3 is 16 amino acids long. The germline CDR1 and CDR2 sequences are SEHNR and FQNEAQ (reference sequence). V trimming: 0 bases; J trimming: 6 bases; junction bases outside the gene matches: 7. CDR3 loop: CASSLAGSGRANEQFF. The DNA for the CDR3 is TGTGCCAGCAGCTTAGCGGGATCCGGGAGGGCCAATGAGCAGTTCTTC. The variable domain in full, with the rest retrieved from reference TRBV7-9 and TRBJ2-1, is DTGVSQNPRHKITKRGQNVTFRCDPISEHNRLYWYRQTLGQGPEFLTYFQNEAQLEKSRLLSDRFSAERPKGSFSTLEIQRTEQGDSAMYLCASSLAGSGRANEQFFGPGTRLTVL.

The gene calls are TRBV7-3 and TRBJ1-6; D possibly corresponds to TRBD1 (5 bases). This CDR3 spans 13 amino acids. CDR1 is SGHTA, CDR2 FQGTGA, per germline. V shed 1 base and J shed 9 bases, with 7 bases lying between them. Here the CDR3 reads CASSLRGVSPLHF. As DNA, the CDR3 is TGTGCCAGCAGCTTAAGGGGCGTTTCACCCCTCCACTTT.

The chain joins TRBV19 to TRBJ1-1, with unresolved D. The CDR3 spans 16 residues. Trimming cost V 5 bases and J 3 bases, with 19 bases left between them. Germline V gives CDR1 LNHDA, CDR2 SQIVND (reference sequence). The CDR3 here is CASSYPGGSRDTEAFF. The CDR3 coding sequence is TGTGCCAGTAGTTACCCAGGAGGGAGTCGGGACACTGAAGCTTTCTTT.

The chain uses TRBV10-2 and TRBJ1-1; TRBD1 might be the D (5 bases). Trimming removed 8 bases from V and 0 bases from J, with 10 bases in between. This CDR3 comprises 13 residues. Germline V gene lookup returns CDR1 WSHSY and CDR2 SAAADI. The CDR3 nucleotides are TGCGCCAGCGGGTGGGGGGTGAACACTGAAGCTTTCTTT. Translating it yields CASGWGVNTEAFF.

V usage is TRBV28 and J usage is TRBJ1-5; TRBD1 aligns across 8 bases. The germline CDR1 and CDR2 sequences are MDHEN and SYDVKM. V trimming: 3 bases; J trimming: 6 bases; junction bases outside the gene matches: 16. The CDR3 loop spans 18 amino acids. CDR3: CASSLVVAGGAIRQPQHF. The DNA for the CDR3 is TGTGCCAGCAGTTTGGTTGTGGCAGGGGGCGCGATCCGTCAGCCCCAGCATTTT.

The V and J genes are TRBV12-3 or TRBV12-4 and TRBJ1-5, with D possibly being TRBD1 (6 bases). The ends were cut back, 8 bases at V and 4 bases at J, with 9 bases in the middle. The CDR3 sequence is 12 residues long. The CDR3 reads CASQGQNQPQHF. The DNA of the CDR3 is TGTGCCAGCCAGGGGCAGAATCAGCCCCAGCATTTT.

The V gene is TRBV28, the J gene TRBJ2-7, with unresolved D. V was shortened by 2 bases and J by 10 bases, with 9 bases between the two germline ends. From germline, CDR1 is MDHEN and CDR2 SYDVKM. The CDR3 is made up of 11 amino acids. CDR3 in amino acids: CASSLRQEQYF. The CDR3 nucleotides read TGTGCCAGCAGTTTAAGGCAGGAACAGTACTTC.

The J gene is TRBJ2-7, the V gene TRBV27, with 9 bases lining up with TRBD1. This CDR3 has 15 residues. CDR1 MNHEY and CDR2 SMNVEV come from the germline V gene (reference sequence). The junction had 12 bases not matched to a gene; V was cut back by 6 bases and J by 6 bases. The CDR3 coding sequence is TGTGCCAGCAGCCCAGGGGACAGGGAAGGAATCGAGCAGTACTTC. Protein sequence: CASSPGDREGIEQYF.

This chain joins TRBV6-5 and TRBJ2-7; 9 nucleotides agree with TRBD2. The CDR3 totals 14 residues. V shed 8 bases, J shed 0 bases, and the junction held 5 bases outside the gene matches. The V gene's germline CDR1 is MNHEY and CDR2 SVGAGI. In DNA, the CDR3 is TGTGCCAGCCTTCGCGGGGGGGGCTCCTACGAGCAGTACTTC. It codes for CASLRGGGSYEQYF.

This clone was detected a few times. The chain combines TRBV11-3 with TRBJ2-1; D unclear. V was pared by 5 bases and J by 4 bases, with 6 bases between. Germline V gives CDR1 SGHNT, CDR2 YENEEA. CDR3 length: 12 amino acids. DNA for the CDR3: TGTGCCAGCAGCGCACTATACAATGAGCAGTTCTTC. Translated: CASSALYNEQFF.

This clone was recorded only once. The rearrangement uses TRBV10-3 and TRBJ1-1, with 7 bases that match TRBD1. The CDR3 covers 14 residues. CDR1 is ENHRY and CDR2 is SYGVKD in the germline V gene. With 8 bases clipped from V and 1 base from J, the junction kept 7 bases outside the gene matches. The CDR3 region has the DNA TGTGCCATCTCCCGGGGACAGTCGAACACTGAAGCTTTCTTT. It is translated as CAISRGQSNTEAFF.

The V call is TRBV3-1 (or the pseudogene TRBV3-2), the J call TRBJ2-7; D is perhaps TRBD1 (5 bases). V was cut by 2 bases and J by 1 base, with 18 bases left in between. CDR1 and CDR2 from the germline V gene are LGHDT and YNNKEL (reference sequence). The CDR3 is 17 residues long. CDR3 in amino acids: CASSQFIQGTTSYEQYF. CDR3 coding DNA: TGTGCCAGCAGCCAATTTATCCAGGGCACCACTTCCTACGAGCAGTACTTC.

The chain links TRBV7-9 to TRBJ1-2, with 9 nucleotides matching TRBD1. Germline trimming cut 5 bases from V and 6 bases from J; bases unmatched to any gene: 7. Germline V gene lookup returns CDR1 SEHNR and CDR2 FQNEAQ (reference sequence). CDR3 length equals 14 residues. The CDR3 protein is CASSEGQGWNGYTF. Here the CDR3 DNA reads TGTGCCAGCAGCGAGGGACAGGGCTGGAATGGCTACACCTTC.

This rearrangement joins TRBV7-8 to TRBJ2-5; 8 nucleotides match TRBD1. The CDR3 runs to 15 residues. The V gene's germline CDR1 is SGHVS and CDR2 FQNEAQ. V lost 4 bases, J lost 3 bases, and 7 bases stayed unmatched. CDR3 sequence: CASSSPDRGKETQYF. The CDR3 DNA reads as TGTGCCAGCAGCTCCCCCGACAGGGGTAAAGAGACCCAGTACTTC.

This clone was seen only a few times. This chain connects TRBV27 to TRBJ2-7, with 9 bases aligning to TRBD1. The germline V gene encodes CDR1 MNHEY and CDR2 SMNVEV (reference sequence). V was pared by 2 bases and J by 4 bases, with 15 bases of the junction left unmatched. The CDR3 spans 18 residues. The CDR3 protein is CASSLVVSRQGDRYEQYF. The CDR3 DNA reads as TGTGCCAGCAGTTTAGTAGTTTCGAGACAGGGGGACAGGTACGAGCAGTACTTC.